The source of this TCR beta chain is a study of siplizumab effects on memory and regulatory T cells. Whole-study results and caveats: Mappable CD4+ clones that were alloreactive averaged approximately 64% Treg-derived with siplizumab versus around 25% in controls.

A word on this clone: Antigen specificity is unknown.

V trimming: 7 bases; J trimming: 1 base; junction bases outside the gene matches: 4. Germline V CDR1 and CDR2: LNHDA, SQIVND (reference sequence). This CDR3 region has 14 residues. Method: immunoSEQ multiplex PCR; TCRdb's copy keeps in-frame clones and lacks some. This repertoire shows fewer than 85,000 clones, over 90% found once; its top ten account for less than 20%. This receptor was taken from a human donor in good health. This rearrangement joins TRBV19 to TRBJ1-5, with 7 nucleotides matching TRBD1. Sequencing input: CD8+ T cells sorted from blood. The CDR3 is CASKLGQSNQPQHF. For the CDR3, the DNA is TGTGCCAGTAAATTGGGACAGAGCAATCAGCCCCAGCATTTT.